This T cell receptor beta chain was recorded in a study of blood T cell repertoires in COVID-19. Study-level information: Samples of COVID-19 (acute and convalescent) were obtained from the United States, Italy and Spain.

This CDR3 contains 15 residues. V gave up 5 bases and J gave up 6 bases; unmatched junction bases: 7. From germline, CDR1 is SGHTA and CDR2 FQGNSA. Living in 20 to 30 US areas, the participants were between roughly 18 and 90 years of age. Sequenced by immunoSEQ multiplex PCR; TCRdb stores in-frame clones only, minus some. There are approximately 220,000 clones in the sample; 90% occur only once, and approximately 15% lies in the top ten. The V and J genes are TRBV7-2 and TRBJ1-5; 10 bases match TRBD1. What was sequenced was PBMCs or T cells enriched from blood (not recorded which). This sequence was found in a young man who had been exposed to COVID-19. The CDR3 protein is CASSPGTGVGQPQHF. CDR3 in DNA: TGTGCCAGCAGCCCCGGGACAGGGGTAGGTCAGCCCCAGCATTTT.